Following are 23 T cell receptor beta chains from one sample sequenced in a study of OX40 agonist ivuxolimab in advanced cancers. Measured with immunoSEQ multiplex PCR; TCRdb has only the in-frame clones, and not every one. The data contain some 73,000 clones, 80% to 90% of them seen just once; the ten biggest clones take up 0.4% to 0.65%. The input for sequencing was CD4+ or CD8+ T cells sorted from blood, taken in a trial of the OX40 agonist ivuxolimab. These receptors were taken from an adult with an advanced solid tumor such as melanoma, head and neck, liver or kidney cancer.

This chain links TRBV7-9 with TRBJ2-2, with D possibly TRBD2 on 6 matching bases. Trimming removed 2 bases at V and 7 bases at J, with 11 bases between. This CDR3 is 14 amino acids long. CDR1 and CDR2 (germline): SEHNR, FQNEAQ (reference sequence). The CDR3 reads CASSLRAEGGELFF. The CDR3, as DNA: TGTGCCAGCAGCTTACGGGCGGAGGGCGGGGAGCTGTTTTTT.

V usage is TRBV27 and J usage is TRBJ1-2; D call uncertain. The V gene lost 2 bases and the J gene lost 4 bases, with 17 bases spanning the gap. Germline V gene sequence: CDR1 MNHEY, CDR2 SMNVEV (reference sequence). The CDR3 is 16 amino acids. CDR3 amino acids: CASSLSWGGAPYGYTF. CDR3 coding DNA: TGTGCCAGCAGTTTAAGTTGGGGAGGAGCCCCCTATGGCTACACCTTC.

The V and J genes are TRBV30 and TRBJ2-1, with 7 positions matching TRBD2. The germline gives CDR1 GTSNPN, CDR2 SVGIG (reference sequence). Trimming cost V 4 bases and J 6 bases; bases outside gene matches: 12. This CDR3 has 15 amino acids. CDR3 bases: TGTGCCTGGACCGATAGGGCTAGCGGACTCAATGAGCAGTTCTTC. As protein: CAWTDRASGLNEQFF.

The chain combines TRBV27 with TRBJ1-5; no firm D call. V dropped 5 bases and J dropped 1 base, with 6 bases sitting between them. The germline CDR1 and CDR2 sequences are MNHEY and SMNVEV (reference sequence). The CDR3 length is 13 residues. The CDR3 DNA reads as TGTGCCAGCAGTCCCCTGAGCAATCAGCCCCAGCATTTT. Translating gives CASSPLSNQPQHF.

This chain connects TRBV2 to TRBJ2-1, with no clear D. V gave up 5 bases and J gave up 14 bases, with 10 bases separating them. CDR1 and CDR2 from the germline V gene are SNHLY and FYNNEI. The CDR3 contains 10 residues. In DNA, the CDR3 is TGTGCCAGCAGTCCTCGTATTAAGTTCTTC. Translated, it gives CASSPRIKFF. Supplemented by reference TRBV2 and TRBJ2-1, the full variable domain reads EPEVTQTPSHQVTQMGQEVILRCVPISNHLYFYWYRQILGQKVEFLVSFYNNEISEKSEIFDDQFSVERPDGSNFTLKIRSTKLEDSAMYFCASSPRIKFFGPGTRLTVL.

This chain joins TRBV15 and TRBJ1-3; D not certain. V dropped 0 bases and J dropped 2 bases, with 8 bases sitting between them. Germline assignment: CDR1 LNHNV and CDR2 YYDKDF (reference sequence). The CDR3 contains 15 residues. The CDR3 loop reads CATSRDRVPGNTIYF. CDR3 nucleotide sequence: TGTGCCACCAGCAGAGATCGGGTCCCTGGAAACACCATATATTTT.

The chain carries TRBV10-1 and TRBJ2-3, with 9 bases identical to TRBD1. J lost 4 bases, V lost 6 bases, and 5 bases had no gene match. CDR3 length equals 14 residues. Per the germline V gene, CDR1 is WNHNN and CDR2 is SYGVQD (reference sequence). The CDR3 is CASSRTGVPDTQYF. CDR3 in DNA: TGCGCCAGCAGCCGGACAGGGGTTCCAGATACGCAGTATTTT.

This CDR3 reads CASSPGDTGFAYEQYF. Written as DNA, the CDR3 is TGTGCCAGCAGCCCAGGAGACACAGGGTTCGCCTACGAGCAGTACTTC. The chain uses TRBV7-8 and TRBJ2-7, with D tentatively TRBD1 (6 bases). CDR3 length: 16 amino acids. Trimming left V 5 bases short and J 2 bases short, with 19 bases between. The germline CDR1 and CDR2 sequences are SGHVS and FQNEAQ.

The chain links TRBV27 to TRBJ2-2; no clear D. Per the germline V gene, CDR1 is MNHEY and CDR2 is SMNVEV (reference sequence). The CDR3 has 15 amino acids. The V end lost 3 bases, the J end lost 1 base, and 9 bases lay between the germline ends. The CDR3 sequence: CASSLLPVNTGELFF. In DNA, the CDR3 is TGTGCCAGCAGTTTGTTGCCGGTGAACACCGGGGAGCTGTTTTTT.

This clone has a single count. The rearrangement links TRBV27 to TRBJ2-3; D remains unclear. The CDR3 totals 14 residues. Trimming removed 0 bases from V and 0 bases from J, with 4 bases in between. The germline gives CDR1 MNHEY, CDR2 SMNVEV (reference sequence). CDR3: CASSLSVSTDTQYF. The DNA for the CDR3 is TGTGCCAGCAGTTTATCTGTTAGCACAGATACGCAGTATTTT.

This sequence joins TRBV18 and TRBJ2-3, with 14 nucleotides matching TRBD2. The length of the CDR3 is 18 residues. The junction had 8 bases not matched to a gene; V was cut back by 4 bases and J by 2 bases. Germline CDR1 KGHSH, CDR2 LQKENI. The CDR3 coding sequence is TGTGCCAGCTCACTACTGGGACTAGCGGGAGCCCTCACAGATACGCAGTATTTT. Encoded protein: CASSLLGLAGALTDTQYF.

Only one count was recorded for this clone. J is TRBJ2-2 and V is TRBV6-5, with D uncertain. V lost 4 bases and J 6 bases, leaving 6 bases between the germline ends. CDR3 length: 12 amino acids. CDR1 is MNHEY, CDR2 SVGAGI, per germline. CDR3 amino acids: CASSFGSGELFF. The CDR3 DNA follows: TGTGCCAGCAGTTTTGGGTCCGGGGAGCTGTTTTTT.

The chain couples TRBV9 to TRBJ2-2; 9 bases match TRBD2. V was clipped by 0 bases and J by 3 bases; unmatched bases: 3. CDR1 and CDR2 from the germline V gene are SGDLS and YYNGEE. The CDR3 totals 16 residues. This CDR3 reads CASSVVGTSYTGELFF. The CDR3 DNA reads TGTGCCAGCAGCGTAGTTGGGACTAGCTACACCGGGGAGCTGTTTTTT.

V and J are TRBV15 and TRBJ2-7; D uncertain. This CDR3 has 16 residues. V dropped 1 base and J dropped 6 bases, with 19 bases sitting between them. Germline CDR1 and CDR2: LNHNV and YYDKDF (reference sequence). CDR3 bases: TGTGCCACCAGCAGAGTGGGTCTACCGAGAATGTGCGAGCAGTACTTC. Translating gives CATSRVGLPRMCEQYF.

This chain's CDR3 is CASGRQGINQPQHF. The CDR3 region has the DNA TGTGCCAGCGGGCGACAGGGGATCAATCAGCCCCAGCATTTT. This chain joins TRBV6-5 and TRBJ1-5, with 8 positions matching TRBD1. Trimming took 8 bases from V and 3 from J; bases not matched to a gene: 6. Germline-derived CDR1 and CDR2 are MNHEY and SVGAGI. The CDR3 length is 14 residues.

This clone was picked up a small number of times. This sequence joins TRBV2 and TRBJ1-2, with 8 bases lining up with TRBD1. The CDR3 covers 13 residues. V lost 5 bases to trimming and J lost 7 bases; unmatched junction nucleotides: 6. Germline CDR1 and CDR2: SNHLY and FYNNEI. The CDR3 DNA sequence: TGTGCCAGCAGTCCCCAGGGGGCATCTGGCTACACCTTC. This encodes CASSPQGASGYTF.

The rearrangement joins TRBV30 to TRBJ2-5; D is unresolved. From germline, CDR1 is GTSNPN and CDR2 SVGIG (reference sequence). This CDR3 spans 12 amino acids. V lost 1 base and J lost 7, with 10 bases in between. CDR3 amino acids: CAWSGGMRTQYF. For the CDR3, the DNA is TGTGCCTGGAGTGGGGGAATGAGGACCCAGTACTTC. The whole variable domain, filled in from reference TRBV30 and TRBJ2-5, reads SQTIHQWPATLVQPVGSPLSLECTVEGTSNPNLYWYRQAAGRGLQLLFYSVGIGQISSEVPQNLSASRPQDRQFILSSKKLLLSDSGFYLCAWSGGMRTQYFGPGTRLLVL.

The chain couples TRBV7-8 to TRBJ2-6; tentatively, D is TRBD2 (5 bases). V lost 1 base and J 3 bases, leaving 7 bases between the germline ends. The CDR3 is 15 residues long. Germline loops: CDR1 SGHVS, CDR2 FQNEAQ. The CDR3 protein is CASSLDGGGANVLTF. For the CDR3, the DNA is TGTGCCAGCAGCTTAGACGGAGGTGGGGCCAACGTCCTGACTTTC.

The chain uses TRBV5-6 and TRBJ2-5, with 11 bases aligning to TRBD1. After removal of 4 bases from V and 7 bases from J, the junction contained 6 bases not matched to a gene. CDR3 length equals 14 residues. CDR1 and CDR2 from the germline V gene are SGHDT and YYEEEE. The CDR3 reads CASSIGTGGGTQYF. Here the CDR3 DNA reads TGTGCCAGCAGCATCGGGACAGGGGGAGGGACCCAGTACTTC. The full variable domain, in which reference TRBV5-6 and TRBJ2-5 provide the parts outside the CDR3, is DAGVTQSPTHLIKTRGQQVTLRCSPKSGHDTVSWYQQALGQGPQFIFQYYEEEERQRGNFPDRFSGHQFPNYSSELNVNALLLGDSALYLCASSIGTGGGTQYFGPGTRLLVL.

The rearrangement joins TRBV29-1 to TRBJ2-5, with D possibly being TRBD2 (6 bases). Judging by the DNA end, TRBJ2-7 fits better; the J call may be wrong. CDR3 length: 13 residues. Germline V gives CDR1 SQVTM, CDR2 ANQGSEA. The CDR3 coding sequence is TGCAGCGGCAGGACCGGGACTGACTACGAGCAGTACTTC. As protein: CSGRTGTDYEQYF.

V is TRBV5-8 and J is TRBJ2-7, with TRBD1 as a possible D gene (5 bases). Trimming removed 4 bases at V and 4 bases at J, with 9 bases between. In germline, CDR1 is SGHTS, CDR2 YDEGEE. The CDR3 sequence is 12 residues long. CDR3 sequence: CASSGAGYEQYF. CDR3 DNA sequence: TGTGCCAGCAGCGGGGCTGGGTACGAGCAGTACTTC.

The chain links TRBV5-4 to TRBJ2-7; no reliable D call. CDR3 size: 13 residues. Germline V CDR1 and CDR2: SGHNT, YYREEE (reference sequence). The V and J ends lost 4 bases and 3 bases respectively, with 11 bases between them. The CDR3 DNA sequence: TGTGCCAGCAGCGGTAACATGGACTACGAGCAGTACTTC. It specifies CASSGNMDYEQYF.

The chain combines TRBV5-1 with TRBJ2-5; 7 bases agree with TRBD1. Germline lookup yields CDR1 SGHRS and CDR2 YFSETQ. V lost 0 bases, J lost 4 bases, and 3 bases stayed unmatched. The CDR3 consists of 14 residues. The CDR3 DNA reads TGCGCCAGCAGCTTGGGGTCAGGGGGAGAGACCCAGTACTTC. This gives the protein CASSLGSGGETQYF.